This T cell receptor (beta chain) derives from a study of shared clonotypes between healthy human individuals. Study in general: Donors were a couple of women and a few men aged 18 to 49.

Per germline, CDR1 MNHEY and CDR2 SMNVEV (reference sequence). The CDR3 has 14 residues. The trim removed 3 bases at V and 6 bases at J, leaving 4 bases unmatched. It was about 210 ng DNA, approximately 30,000 T cell genomes, that sorted-subset replicate PCRs used. The assay was immunoSEQ multiplex PCR, and TCRdb's table has in-frame clones only and misses some. The sample yields fewer than 1.4 million clones, around three quarters seen once. Sequencing was carried out using memory CD4+ T cells from PBMCs. Subset here: CD45RA-negative fraction. The chain combines TRBV27 with TRBJ1-1, with 10 bases that match TRBD1. The receptor's source is a man younger than 35 in good health. Some clones in this sample may be carry-over from other donors' samples. The CDR3 DNA reads TGTGCCAGCAGTTTCTTCGGGACAGGGGCTGAAGCTTTCTTT. This codes for CASSFFGTGAEAFF.